This TCR beta chain was sequenced for a study of CD8+ T cells in alopecia areata (dated by TCRdb to between 2017 and 2018). Regarding the complete study: The treated patients, all with moderate-to-severe alopecia areata, were enrolled in an open-label pilot trial of oral tofacitinib given at 5 to 10 mg twice daily. Tofacitinib was administered for 6 to 18 months, and 6 months of follow-up off drug were then conducted to assess delayed response and recurrence. The SALT score, which quantifies the percentage of affected scalp surface area, was used to measure disease severity in treated patients. In both human patients and the C3H/HeJ mouse model, the study applied high-throughput TCRbeta sequencing to look at T cell clonal expansion in alopecia areata. Scalp tissue and sorted CD4+ and CD8+ peripheral blood T cells from patchy and totalis/universalis alopecia areata patients and from healthy controls were covered by human TCRbeta sequencing. Tofacitinib-treated patients had biopsies at baseline and at 4 and 24 weeks of treatment, with a later scalp biopsy in several patients. Scalp clonality was compared across normal scalp (n=4), patchy alopecia areata scalp (n=8), and alopecia totalis/universalis scalp (n=8). RNA was extracted with the PAXgene miRNA kit for fixed scalp, the miRNeasy kit for PBMCs, and the RNeasy kit for mouse skin. TCRbeta CDR3 regions were amplified by immunoSEQ multiplex PCR with 35 Vbeta forward and 13 Jbeta reverse primers. Broad study findings and their caveats: The treated cohort was small, with a single nonresponder, so links between baseline CD8+ expansion and response need larger studies. During tofacitinib treatment, many expanded lesional clones remained in scalp and blood, and this persistence may partly explain relapse after treatment is stopped. Compared with mice, TCR sequences shared between patients were less clear, possibly partly because of HLA diversity across the patient population. Higher clonality and more expanded CD8+ clones were observed in lesional scalp than in normal scalp, particularly in alopecia totalis/universalis, a finding suggestive of antigenic drive. With tofacitinib, both scalp clonality and the number of expanded CD8+ clones among the top 100 scalp clones went down significantly. Unlike mouse skin, where gammadelta T cells dominate, normal human skin contains resident alphabeta T cells that get sequenced too, which complicates analysis of the scalp TCR repertoire.

The library relied on the immunoSEQ multiplex PCR assay. For TCR sequencing, RNA was extracted from every sample and reverse transcribed into cDNA to serve as template. First-strand cDNA was synthesized with SuperScript III using a 2:1 mix of oligo-dT and random hexamers. A synthetic immune receptor repertoire was used to measure amplification bias, and any remaining bias was corrected computationally. The paper's processing steps were these. Raw reads were preprocessed to remove errors, and CDR3 was defined by IMGT conventions from the conserved cysteine to phenylalanine. Clonality was computed as 1 minus the Shannon entropy, with the entropy normalized by log2 of the number of productive unique TCRs. CD4 or CD8 identity of scalp clones was inferred by cross-referencing scalp TCRbeta sequences with sorted blood CD4 and CD8 repertoires. Drawn from immuneACCESS, this table holds only the in-frame rearrangements with V and J called that TCRdb kept. Clones are partly lost; checked studies trace under half to an unresolved V gene and leave the rest unexplained. Clone size and V and J calls were adopted from that table, with D and trimming inferred from the DNA. The sample has fewer than 250,000 clones on record, roughly 40% of them singletons. Around 3% of the sample is held by the ten biggest clonotypes.

Notes on this clone: Its antigen has not been determined. Base qualities are missing; no much larger clone stands one base away.

The CDR3 spans 14 residues, from the cysteine through the phenylalanine. The sequence is cut down to CDR3 DNA, 42 bases in frame from base 1. Trimming removed 1 base from V and 2 bases from J, leaving 8 bases between the germline ends. The germline V gene sets CDR1 to SGHTA and CDR2 to FQGNSA. This specimen's treatment or condition label, per the study, means: oral pan-JAK inhibitor, 5-10 mg twice daily. From alopecia areata patients, peripheral blood was collected along with lesional scalp punch biopsies. PBMCs were separated by density centrifugation and stained for CD3, CD4 and CD8, after which CD4+ and CD8+ T cells were sorted on a FACSAria.

This sequence uses TRBV7-2 and TRBJ2-5; a tentative D call is TRBD1 (6 bases match). This specimen consisted of CD4+ T cells sorted from blood, obtained at roughly week 36, from a patient treated with tofacitinib. The receptor was derived from a human donor with alopecia areata. The sequenced DNA: TGTGCCAGCAGCTTAGGGACAGAACAAGAGACCCAGTACTTC. This translates into CASSLGTEQETQYF.